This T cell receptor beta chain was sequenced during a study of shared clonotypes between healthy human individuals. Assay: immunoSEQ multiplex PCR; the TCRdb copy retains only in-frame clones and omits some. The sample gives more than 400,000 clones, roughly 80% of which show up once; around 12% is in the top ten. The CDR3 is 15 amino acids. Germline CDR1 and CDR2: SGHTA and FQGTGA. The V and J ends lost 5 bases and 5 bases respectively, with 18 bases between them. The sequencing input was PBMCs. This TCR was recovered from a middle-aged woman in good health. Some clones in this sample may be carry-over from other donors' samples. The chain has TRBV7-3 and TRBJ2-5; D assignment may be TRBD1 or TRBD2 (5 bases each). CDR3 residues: CASSPGTSLGETQYF. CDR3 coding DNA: TGTGCCAGCAGCCCGGGGACCTCTCTCGGGGAGACCCAGTACTTC.